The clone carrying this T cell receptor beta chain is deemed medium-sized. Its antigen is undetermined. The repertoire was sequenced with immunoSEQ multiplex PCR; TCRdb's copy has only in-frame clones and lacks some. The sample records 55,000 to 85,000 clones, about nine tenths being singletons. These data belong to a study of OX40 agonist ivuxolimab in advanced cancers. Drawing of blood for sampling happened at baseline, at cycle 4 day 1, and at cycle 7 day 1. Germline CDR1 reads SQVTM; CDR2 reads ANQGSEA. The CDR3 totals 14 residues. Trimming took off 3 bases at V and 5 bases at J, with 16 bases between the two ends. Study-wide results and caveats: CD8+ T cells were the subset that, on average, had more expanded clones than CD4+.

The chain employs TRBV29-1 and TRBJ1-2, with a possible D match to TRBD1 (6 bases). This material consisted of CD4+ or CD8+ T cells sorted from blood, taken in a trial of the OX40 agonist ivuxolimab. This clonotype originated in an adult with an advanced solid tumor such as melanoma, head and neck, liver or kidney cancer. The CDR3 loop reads CSVEDYRVPYGYTF. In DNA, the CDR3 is TGCAGCGTTGAGGATTACAGGGTACCTTATGGCTACACCTTC.